The source of this TCR beta chain is a study of vaccination effects on CD4 cells after COVID-19. The study, taken as a whole, reports: Pronounced clonal contraction occurred in clones induced by infection and by vaccine late after vaccination.

Here immunoSEQ multiplex PCR was the method, and the copy in TCRdb shows in-frame clones only, minus some. The sample contains tens of thousands of clones, roughly 71% of which appear only once. A remark on this clone: Its antigen is still unknown.

Germline-derived CDR1 and CDR2 are MGHRA and YSYEKL. CDR3 length: 15 residues. V was cut by 5 bases and J by 3 bases, with 14 bases left in between. Antigen-specific CD4+ T cells were first expanded with viral peptide pools by the ViraFEST assay and only then sequenced. Subsequent to a culture period of approximately 11 days, CD4+ T cells were isolated. Two-dose vaccination with either BNT162b2 or mRNA-1273 was given to the participants. The chain couples TRBV4-1 to TRBJ2-4, with D uncertain. Here the sequenced sample was CD4+ T cells from PBMCs cultured with HCoV-NL63 spike peptides, taken after COVID-19 vaccination. This receptor was identified in a human donor who received a COVID-19 vaccine. The CDR3 spells CASSKSFDDKNIQYF. In nucleotides, the CDR3 is TGCGCCAGCAGCAAATCGTTCGACGACAAAAACATTCAGTACTTC.